Each of the 28 T cell receptor beta chains below was sequenced from the same sample in a study of T cells after yellow fever vaccination. TCRdb passed the 5' RACE reads through MiXCR, listing each CDR3 protein once. Here the sample spans under 700,000 distinct CDR3 sequences, roughly 17% being singletons. The source was PBMCs, collected roughly 5 days after the first yellow fever vaccination. These receptors were collected from a young man who received the YFV17D yellow fever vaccine.

V and J are TRBV27 and TRBJ2-2; D is undetermined. The CDR3 consists of 13 residues. Per the germline V gene, CDR1 is MNHEY and CDR2 is SMNVEV (reference sequence). V lost 9 bases, J lost 8 bases, and 16 bases lay in between. In DNA, the CDR3 is TGTGCCAGTGGATCCTCCTCAAGAGGGGAGCTGTTTTTT. Amino acid sequence: CASGSSSRGELFF.

This clonotype was observed a handful of times. The rearrangement links TRBV29-1 to TRBJ2-1, with 10 bases fitting TRBD1. Germline V CDR1 and CDR2: SQVTM, ANQGSEA. This CDR3 spans 13 amino acids. The ends lost 6 bases at V and 3 bases at J; junction bases unmatched: 2. This CDR3 is CSVGQGVYNEQFF. CDR3 DNA: TGCAGCGTCGGACAGGGGGTCTACAATGAGCAGTTCTTC.

The chain links TRBV7-6 to TRBJ1-2; no clear D gene. The germline V and J ends were trimmed by 7 bases and 0 bases, with 15 bases remaining between them. The CDR3 runs to 15 residues. CDR1 and CDR2 (germline): SGHVS, FNYEAQ. The CDR3 nucleotides read TGTGCCAGCACCGACCCTCGGAAGACTAACTATGGCTACACCTTC. This translates into CASTDPRKTNYGYTF.

The rearrangement joins TRBV11-2 to TRBJ2-6; D ambiguous. Germline-derived CDR1 and CDR2 are SGHAT and FQNNGV. There are 18 residues in the CDR3. V dropped 1 base and J dropped 0 bases, with 13 bases sitting between them. The DNA for the CDR3 is TGTGCCAGCAGCTTAGGTGGCAGTTCTGACTCTGGGGCCAACGTCCTGACTTTC. Protein product: CASSLGGSSDSGANVLTF.

The CDR3 spells CASSLGTSGGDAQYF. Written as DNA, the CDR3 is TGCGCCAGCAGCTTGGGGACTAGCGGGGGGGATGCGCAGTATTTT. J is TRBJ2-3 and V is TRBV5-1; 15 bases are shared with TRBD2. The length of the CDR3 is 15 residues. The junction had 3 bases not matched to a gene; V was cut back by 0 bases and J by 10 bases. Germline assignment: CDR1 SGHRS and CDR2 YFSETQ.

This clonotype was picked up a small number of times. The chain combines TRBV7-6 with TRBJ1-5, with 8 bases that match TRBD1. The CDR3 has 18 amino acids. Per the germline V gene, CDR1 is SGHVS and CDR2 is FNYEAQ. V gave up 1 base and J gave up 0 bases; unmatched junction bases: 8. CDR3 sequence: CASSLEAGGGDSNQPQHF. The CDR3 region has the DNA TGTGCCAGCAGCTTAGAGGCAGGGGGCGGGGATAGCAATCAGCCCCAGCATTTT. Supplemented by reference TRBV7-6 and TRBJ1-5, the full variable domain reads GAGVSQSPRYKVTKRGQDVALRCDPISGHVSLYWYRQALGQGPEFLTYFNYEAQQDKSGLPNDRFSAERPEGSISTLTIQRTEQRDSAMYRCASSLEAGGGDSNQPQHFGDGTRLSIL.

The chain combines TRBV27 with TRBJ2-5; 11 nucleotides match TRBD2. The CDR3 extends over 18 amino acids. Germline V gene lookup returns CDR1 MNHEY and CDR2 SMNVEV (reference sequence). The ends lost 5 bases at V and 2 bases at J; junction bases unmatched: 13. The CDR3 DNA follows: TGTGCCAGCAGTCTTGTAGCGGGGGGGATTAATCCGCAAGAGACCCAGTACTTC. It is translated as CASSLVAGGINPQETQYF.

The sample holds a few counts of this clonotype. The chain joins TRBV9 to TRBJ1-1; 8 nucleotides align to TRBD1. Unmatched junction bases numbered 3, after V lost 4 bases and J lost 4 bases. The CDR3 is made up of 13 amino acids. Germline assignment: CDR1 SGDLS and CDR2 YYNGEE. Here the CDR3 DNA reads TGTGCCAGCAGCAATCAGGGGGCCACTGAAGCTTTCTTT. Amino acid sequence: CASSNQGATEAFF.

There are a few counts of this clonotype. The chain uses TRBV7-9 and TRBJ2-1; 11 bases fit TRBD2. CDR3 length: 16 residues. Germline assignment: CDR1 SEHNR and CDR2 FQNEAQ (reference sequence). Trimming took 5 bases from V and 7 from J; bases not matched to a gene: 10. CDR3: CASSLKPGLAVNEQFF. Written as DNA, the CDR3 is TGTGCCAGCAGCCTCAAACCGGGACTAGCGGTTAATGAGCAGTTCTTC.

This clonotype was seen a handful of times. This chain connects TRBV25-1 to TRBJ2-5; D is ambiguous. This CDR3 comprises 14 residues. Per germline, CDR1 MGHDK and CDR2 SYGVNS. V was shortened by 3 bases and J by 4 bases, with 12 bases between the two germline ends. CDR3 protein: CASSDKLTGETQYF. The CDR3 region has the DNA TGTGCCAGCAGTGACAAACTAACGGGAGAGACCCAGTACTTC.

The J gene is TRBJ2-7, the V gene TRBV19, with D maybe TRBD1 (6 bases). Trimming left V 5 bases short and J 2 bases short, with 16 bases between. Germline V gene data show CDR1 as LNHDA and CDR2 as SQIVND (reference sequence). The CDR3 runs to 15 residues. The DNA of the CDR3 is TGTGCCAGTAGTGTCCGGGACACAGAGACCTACGAGCAGTACTTC. It is translated as CASSVRDTETYEQYF.

In its sample, this clonotype was seen many times. The CDR3 nucleotides read TGCAGCGTCCAGGGCAACAATCAGCCCCAGCATTTT. This translates into CSVQGNNQPQHF. The chain has TRBV29-1 and TRBJ1-5; a possible D gene is TRBD1 (5 bases). The CDR3 runs to 12 residues. Per the germline V gene, CDR1 is SQVTM and CDR2 is ANQGSEA. The germline V and J ends were trimmed by 6 bases and 3 bases, with 9 bases remaining between them.

V and J are TRBV4-2 and TRBJ2-7, with 9 bases matching TRBD2. With V trimmed by 3 bases and J by 3 bases, 6 bases remained unmatched. The germline gives CDR1 LGHNA, CDR2 YNFKEQ. This CDR3 has 15 amino acids. The CDR3 reads CASSQASGDHYEQYF. The CDR3 DNA reads as TGTGCCAGCAGCCAGGCTAGCGGGGACCACTACGAGCAGTACTTC.

There are a few counts of this clonotype. The rearrangement links TRBV5-4 to TRBJ2-4; 9 bases align to TRBD1. V lost 2 bases, J lost 8 bases, and 8 bases stayed unmatched. Germline CDR1 SGHNT, CDR2 YYREEE (reference sequence). The CDR3 length is 15 residues. DNA for the CDR3: TGTGCCAGCAGCTTCCAGTCGACAGGGGGGGACATTCAGTACTTC. This translates into CASSFQSTGGDIQYF. The whole variable domain, remainder taken from reference TRBV5-4 and TRBJ2-4, is ETGVTQSPTHLIKTRGQQVTLRCSSQSGHNTVSWYQQALGQGPQFIFQYYREEENGRGNFPPRFSGLQFPNYSSELNVNALELDDSALYLCASSFQSTGGDIQYFGAGTRLSVL.

Many counts were recorded for this clonotype. This chain uses TRBV7-6 with TRBJ2-5; the match to TRBD2 covers 12 bases. This CDR3 is built from 15 residues. Per germline, CDR1 SGHVS and CDR2 FNYEAQ. V dropped 5 bases and J dropped 4; count of bases not matched to a gene: 5. The CDR3 here is CASSVTSGGTETQYF. DNA of the CDR3: TGTGCCAGCAGCGTGACTAGCGGGGGAACAGAGACCCAGTACTTC.

This clonotype was observed a few times. The CDR3 DNA follows: TGTGCCATCAGTAAACAGGGAGAGGGAGAGACCCAGTACTTC. It is translated as CAISKQGEGETQYF. The chain joins TRBV10-3 to TRBJ2-5; the D gene is possibly TRBD1 (6 bases). Germline CDR1 is ENHRY and CDR2 is SYGVKD. This CDR3 contains 14 residues. The V end was cut by 5 bases, the J end by 4 bases, with 14 bases between.

This chain joins TRBV10-3 and TRBJ1-2, with 8 nucleotides matching TRBD1. Germline assignment: CDR1 ENHRY and CDR2 SYGVKD. V shed 4 bases, J shed 8 bases, and the junction held 6 bases outside the gene matches. This CDR3 contains 13 residues. CDR3 sequence: CAISGGQGRGYTF. CDR3 nucleotide sequence: TGTGCCATCAGTGGTGGACAGGGCCGGGGCTACACCTTC.

This clonotype was found a few times. The J gene is TRBJ1-6, the V gene TRBV10-3; possibly TRBD1 for D (6 bases). Germline V gene lookup returns CDR1 ENHRY and CDR2 SYGVKD. This CDR3 contains 16 residues. The V end lost 6 bases, the J end lost 2 bases, and 14 bases lay between the germline ends. CDR3 in DNA: TGTGCCATCAGCAGCACAGGGTCGGCCTATAATTCACCCCTCCACTTT. As protein: CAISSTGSAYNSPLHF.

This clonotype occurred a few times. In nucleotides, the CDR3 is TGTGCTAGTGGTCTAACGGGACACCCAACGAATGAGCAGTTCTTC. Translated: CASGLTGHPTNEQFF. The chain employs TRBV12-5 and TRBJ2-1, with D possibly matching TRBD1 (6 bases). CDR3 length: 15 residues. Trimming removed 5 bases at V and 7 bases at J, with 18 bases between. Germline V gene lookup returns CDR1 LGHNT and CDR2 FRNRAP.

The CDR3 nucleotides are TGTGCCAGCAGCAAAGGGACAGGGGGAGACGAGCAGTACTTC. This sequence encodes CASSKGTGGDEQYF. The chain links TRBV11-2 to TRBJ2-7, with 11 bases matching TRBD1. V shed 5 bases and J 5 bases; nucleotides not matched to a gene: 5. Germline assignment: CDR1 SGHAT and CDR2 FQNNGV. The CDR3 has 14 residues.

This clonotype was recorded only once. The chain uses TRBV20-1 and TRBJ2-5; D unclear. There are 15 residues in the CDR3. CDR1 and CDR2 from the germline V gene are DFQATT and SNEGSKA (reference sequence). V was pared by 2 bases and J by 5 bases, with 18 bases between. Here the CDR3 reads CSARSPLDQRETQYF. DNA for the CDR3: TGCAGTGCTAGAAGCCCCCTTGACCAGAGGGAGACCCAGTACTTC.

The V call is TRBV19, the J call TRBJ2-5, with 10 nucleotides matching TRBD1. The V and J ends lost 8 bases and 6 bases, in that order; junction bases with no gene match: 6. The germline V gene has CDR1 LNHDA and CDR2 SQIVND (reference sequence). The CDR3 is made up of 13 amino acids. The CDR3 region is CASSRDRGQTQYF. The CDR3 DNA follows: TGTGCCAGTTCGAGGGACAGGGGTCAGACCCAGTACTTC.

CDR3 sequence reads: CASSPGSRNEKLFF. DNA for the CDR3: TGTGCCAGCAGTCCAGGGAGCCGTAATGAAAAACTGTTTTTT. The gene calls are TRBV28 and TRBJ1-4; D possibly corresponds to TRBD1 (5 bases). This CDR3 is 14 amino acids long. Germline values: CDR1 MDHEN, CDR2 SYDVKM. The ends were cut back, 5 bases at V and 4 bases at J, with 11 bases in the middle.

Only a few counts were recorded for this clonotype. The J gene is TRBJ2-3, the V gene TRBV29-1; 12 bases match TRBD2. The CDR3 runs 16 residues. V was pared by 5 bases and J by 1 base, with 7 bases of the junction left unmatched. CDR1 SQVTM and CDR2 ANQGSEA come from the germline V gene. CDR3: CSVTSGGRPGTDTQYF. The CDR3 DNA sequence: TGCAGCGTTACTAGCGGGGGGAGACCAGGCACAGATACGCAGTATTTT.

The CDR3 nucleotides are TGCGCCAGCAGCTTGACGTCGGTAGCGGGGAGGGAGACCCAGTACTTC. Its protein product is CASSLTSVAGRETQYF. V and J are TRBV5-1 and TRBJ2-5, with TRBD2 identical over 8 bases. Germline assignment: CDR1 SGHRS and CDR2 YFSETQ. The CDR3 is made up of 16 amino acids. V was pared by 1 base and J by 5 bases, with 10 bases of the junction left unmatched.

The chain has TRBV11-1 and TRBJ2-1, with 11 bases lining up with TRBD1. The CDR3 consists of 19 residues. Trimming cost V 4 bases and J 0 bases; bases outside gene matches: 11. Germline V CDR1 and CDR2: SGHAT, FQDESV (reference sequence). The CDR3 DNA is TGTGCCAGCAGCTCGTCCCGGGACAGGGGGACCAGCTCCTACAATGAGCAGTTCTTC. Translated, it gives CASSSSRDRGTSSYNEQFF.

This chain links TRBV4-1 with TRBJ1-5; tentatively, D is TRBD1 (6 bases). V was trimmed by 2 bases and J by 3 bases, leaving 11 bases between them. Germline CDR1 reads MGHRA; CDR2 reads YSYEKL. This CDR3 comprises 15 residues. DNA for the CDR3: TGCGCCAGCAGCCAATTGACAGGCCTCAATCAGCCCCAGCATTTT. Translating gives CASSQLTGLNQPQHF.

This clonotype has more than one count but fewer than ten. The chain couples TRBV9 to TRBJ2-1; 13 nucleotides align to TRBD2. Trimming removed 3 bases from V and 7 bases from J; junction bases left unmatched: 1. This CDR3 contains 14 residues. The germline V gene has CDR1 SGDLS and CDR2 YYNGEE. CDR3 region: CASSAGLAGNEQFF. The CDR3 coding sequence is TGTGCCAGCAGCGCGGGACTAGCGGGAAATGAGCAGTTCTTC. The full variable domain, in which reference TRBV9 and TRBJ2-1 provide the parts outside the CDR3, is DSGVTQTPKHLITATGQRVTLRCSPRSGDLSVYWYQQSLDQGLQFLIQYYNGEERAKGNILERFSAQQFPDLHSELNLSSLELGDSALYFCASSAGLAGNEQFFGPGTRLTVL.